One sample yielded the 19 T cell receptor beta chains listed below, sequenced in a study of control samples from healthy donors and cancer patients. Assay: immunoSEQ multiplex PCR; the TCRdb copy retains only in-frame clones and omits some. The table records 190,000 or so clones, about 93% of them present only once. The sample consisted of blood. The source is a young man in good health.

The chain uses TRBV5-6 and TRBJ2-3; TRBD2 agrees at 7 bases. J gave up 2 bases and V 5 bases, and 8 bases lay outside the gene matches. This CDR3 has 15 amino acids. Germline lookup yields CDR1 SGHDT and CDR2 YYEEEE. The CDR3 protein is CASSRGGRATDTQYF. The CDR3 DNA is TGTGCCAGCAGTAGGGGAGGGCGCGCCACAGATACGCAGTATTTT.

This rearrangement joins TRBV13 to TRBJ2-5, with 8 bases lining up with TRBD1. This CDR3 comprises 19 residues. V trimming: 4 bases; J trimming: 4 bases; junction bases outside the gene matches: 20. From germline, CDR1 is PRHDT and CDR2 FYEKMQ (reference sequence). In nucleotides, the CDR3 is TGTGCCAGCAGCTCCAAGGTAGGACAGGGCCCATGGAGTGGAGAGACCCAGTACTTC. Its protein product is CASSSKVGQGPWSGETQYF.

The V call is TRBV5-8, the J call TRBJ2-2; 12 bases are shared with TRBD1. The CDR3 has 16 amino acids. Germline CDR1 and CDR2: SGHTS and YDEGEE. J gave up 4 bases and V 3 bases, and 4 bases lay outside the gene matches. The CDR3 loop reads CASSWDRGPITGELFF. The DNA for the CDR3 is TGTGCCAGCAGCTGGGACAGGGGGCCGATCACCGGGGAGCTGTTTTTT.

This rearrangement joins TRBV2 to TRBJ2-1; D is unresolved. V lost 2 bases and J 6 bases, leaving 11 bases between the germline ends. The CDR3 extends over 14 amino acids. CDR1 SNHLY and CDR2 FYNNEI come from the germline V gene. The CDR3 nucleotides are TGTGCCAGCAGTGAATATGAGACGGCCAATGAGCAGTTCTTC. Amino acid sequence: CASSEYETANEQFF.

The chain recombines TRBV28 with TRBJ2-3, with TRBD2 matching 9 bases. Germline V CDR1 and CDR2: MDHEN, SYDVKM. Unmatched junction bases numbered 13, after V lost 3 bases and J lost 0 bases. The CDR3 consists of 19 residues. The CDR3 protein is CASSFPRFVAGASTDTQYF. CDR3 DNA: TGTGCCAGCAGTTTCCCACGATTTGTAGCGGGGGCTAGCACAGATACGCAGTATTTT.

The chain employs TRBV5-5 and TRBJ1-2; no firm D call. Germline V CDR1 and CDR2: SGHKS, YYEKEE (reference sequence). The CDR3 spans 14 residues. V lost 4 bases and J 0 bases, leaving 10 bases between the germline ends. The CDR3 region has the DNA TGTGCCAGCAGCCGCGGACTTCCTAACTATGGCTACACCTTC. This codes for CASSRGLPNYGYTF.

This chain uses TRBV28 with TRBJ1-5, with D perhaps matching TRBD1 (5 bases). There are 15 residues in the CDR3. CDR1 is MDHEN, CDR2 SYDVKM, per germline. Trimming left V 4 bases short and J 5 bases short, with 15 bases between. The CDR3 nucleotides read TGTGCCAGCAGTTATCGGGACGGCCAAGATCAGCCCCAGCATTTT. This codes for CASSYRDGQDQPQHF.

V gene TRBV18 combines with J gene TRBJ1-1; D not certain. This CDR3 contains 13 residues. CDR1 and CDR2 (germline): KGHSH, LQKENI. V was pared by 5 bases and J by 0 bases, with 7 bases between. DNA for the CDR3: TGTGCCAGCTCATCGACTTTGAACACTGAAGCTTTCTTT. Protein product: CASSSTLNTEAFF.

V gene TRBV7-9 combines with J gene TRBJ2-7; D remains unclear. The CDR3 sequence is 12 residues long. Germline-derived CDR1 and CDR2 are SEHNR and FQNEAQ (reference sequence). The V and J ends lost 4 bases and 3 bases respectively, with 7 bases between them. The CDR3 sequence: CASSWADYEQYF. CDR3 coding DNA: TGTGCCAGCAGCTGGGCGGACTACGAGCAGTACTTC.

Here the CDR3 DNA reads TGTGCCAGCAGCCCGGGTGTCGGGGACTATGGCTACACCTTC. Its translation: CASSPGVGDYGYTF. The V gene is TRBV5-4, the J gene TRBJ1-2; D ambiguous. Germline assignment: CDR1 SGHNT and CDR2 YYREEE (reference sequence). CDR3 length: 14 residues. Trimming left V 4 bases short and J 3 bases short, with 13 bases between.

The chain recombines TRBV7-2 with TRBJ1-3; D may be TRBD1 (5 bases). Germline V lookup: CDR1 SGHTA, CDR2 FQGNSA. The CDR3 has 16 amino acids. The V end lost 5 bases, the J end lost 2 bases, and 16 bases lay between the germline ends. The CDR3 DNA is TGTGCCAGCAGCGACCAGGCAGGGCTCCCTGGAAACACCATATATTTT. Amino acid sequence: CASSDQAGLPGNTIYF.

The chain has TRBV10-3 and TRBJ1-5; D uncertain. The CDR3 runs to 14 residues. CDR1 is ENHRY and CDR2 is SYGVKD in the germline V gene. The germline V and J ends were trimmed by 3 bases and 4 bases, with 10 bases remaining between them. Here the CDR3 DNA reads TGTGCCATCAGTGATCTCACGGGAAATCAGCCCCAGCATTTT. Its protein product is CAISDLTGNQPQHF.

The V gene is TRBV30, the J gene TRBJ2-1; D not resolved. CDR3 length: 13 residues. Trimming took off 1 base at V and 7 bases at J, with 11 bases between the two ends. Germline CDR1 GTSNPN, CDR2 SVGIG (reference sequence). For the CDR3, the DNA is TGTGCCTGGAGTGGGCCCTCCGGGAATGAGCAGTTCTTC. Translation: CAWSGPSGNEQFF.

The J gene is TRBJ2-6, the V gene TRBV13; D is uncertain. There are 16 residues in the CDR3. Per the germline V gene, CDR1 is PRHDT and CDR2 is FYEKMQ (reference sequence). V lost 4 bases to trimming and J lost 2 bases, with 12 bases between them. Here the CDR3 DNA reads TGTGCCAGCAGCTCCGTCGTTGGGGCTGGGGCCAACGTCCTGACTTTC. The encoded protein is CASSSVVGAGANVLTF.

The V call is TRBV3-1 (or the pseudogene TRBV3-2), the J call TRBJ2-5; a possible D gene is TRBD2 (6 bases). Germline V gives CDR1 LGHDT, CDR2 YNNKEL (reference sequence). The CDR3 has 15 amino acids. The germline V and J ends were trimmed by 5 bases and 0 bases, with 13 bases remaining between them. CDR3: CASSYERAYQETQYF. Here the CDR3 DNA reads TGTGCCAGCAGCTACGAGCGGGCATACCAAGAGACCCAGTACTTC.

This CDR3 is CASRSTDPRGGYTF. The CDR3 DNA sequence: TGTGCCAGCAGATCGACGGACCCTCGGGGGGGCTACACCTTC. J is TRBJ1-2 and V is TRBV2, with D possibly matching TRBD1 (5 bases). The CDR3 is 14 amino acids. Trimming took 6 bases from V and 8 from J, leaving 19 bases between them. Germline lookup yields CDR1 SNHLY and CDR2 FYNNEI.

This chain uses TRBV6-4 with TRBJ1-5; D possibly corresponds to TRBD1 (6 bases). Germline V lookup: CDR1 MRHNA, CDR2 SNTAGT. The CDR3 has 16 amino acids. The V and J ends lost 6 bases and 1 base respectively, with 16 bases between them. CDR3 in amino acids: CASSFRRGSSNQPQHF. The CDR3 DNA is TGTGCCAGCAGCTTTAGGAGGGGGAGCAGCAATCAGCCCCAGCATTTT.

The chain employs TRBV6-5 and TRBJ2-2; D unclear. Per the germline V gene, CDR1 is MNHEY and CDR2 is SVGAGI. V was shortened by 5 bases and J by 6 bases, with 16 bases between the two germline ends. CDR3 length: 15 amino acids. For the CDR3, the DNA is TGTGCCAGCAGTCCATATTCCCAGGATTCCGGGGAGCTGTTTTTT. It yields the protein CASSPYSQDSGELFF.

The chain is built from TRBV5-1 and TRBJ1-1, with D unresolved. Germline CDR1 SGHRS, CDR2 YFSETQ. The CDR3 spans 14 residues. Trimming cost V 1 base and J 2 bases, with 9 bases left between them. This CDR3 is CASSLRELNTEAFF. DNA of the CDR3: TGCGCCAGCAGCTTGAGGGAGCTTAACACTGAAGCTTTCTTT.